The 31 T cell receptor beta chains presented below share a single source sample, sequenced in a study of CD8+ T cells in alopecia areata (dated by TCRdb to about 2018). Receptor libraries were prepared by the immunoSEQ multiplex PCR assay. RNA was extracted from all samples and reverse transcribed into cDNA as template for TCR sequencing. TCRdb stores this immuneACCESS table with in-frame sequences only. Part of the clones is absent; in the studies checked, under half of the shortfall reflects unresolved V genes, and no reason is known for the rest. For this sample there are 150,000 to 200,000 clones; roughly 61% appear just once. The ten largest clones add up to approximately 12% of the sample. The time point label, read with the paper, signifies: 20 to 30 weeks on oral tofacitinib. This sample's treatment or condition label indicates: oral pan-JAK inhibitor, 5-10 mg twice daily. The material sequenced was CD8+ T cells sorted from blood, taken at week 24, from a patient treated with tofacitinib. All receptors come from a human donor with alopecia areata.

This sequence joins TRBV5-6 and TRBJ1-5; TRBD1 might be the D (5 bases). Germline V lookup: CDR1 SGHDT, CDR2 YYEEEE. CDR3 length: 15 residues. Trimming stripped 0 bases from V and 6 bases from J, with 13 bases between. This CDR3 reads CASSLASGSGQPQHF. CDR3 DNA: TGTGCCAGCAGCTTGGCGTCAGGGTCTGGTCAGCCCCAGCATTTT.

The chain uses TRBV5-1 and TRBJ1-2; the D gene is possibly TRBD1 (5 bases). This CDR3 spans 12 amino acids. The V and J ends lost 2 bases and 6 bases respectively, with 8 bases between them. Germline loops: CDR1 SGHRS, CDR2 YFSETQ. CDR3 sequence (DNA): TGCGCCAGCAGCTTCGGAGGGGATGGCTACACCTTC. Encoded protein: CASSFGGDGYTF.

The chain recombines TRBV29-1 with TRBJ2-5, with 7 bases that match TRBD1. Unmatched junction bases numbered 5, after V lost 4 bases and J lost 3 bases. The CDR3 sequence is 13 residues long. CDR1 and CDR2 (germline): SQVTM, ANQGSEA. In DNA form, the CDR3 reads TGCAGCGTTGTTTGGGGGACAGAAGAGACCCAGTACTTC. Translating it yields CSVVWGTEETQYF.

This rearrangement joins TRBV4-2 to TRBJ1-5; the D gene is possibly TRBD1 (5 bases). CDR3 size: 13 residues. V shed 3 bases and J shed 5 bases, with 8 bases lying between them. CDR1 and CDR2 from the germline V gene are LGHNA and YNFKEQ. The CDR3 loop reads CASSQAQDQPQHF. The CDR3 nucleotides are TGTGCCAGCAGCCAGGCACAGGATCAGCCCCAGCATTTT.

The CDR3 is CASSQPERGRREQYF. CDR3 nucleotides: TGCGCCAGCAGCCAACCCGAGCGGGGCCGACGGGAGCAGTACTTC. The chain joins TRBV4-1 to TRBJ2-7; 7 bases match TRBD2. This CDR3 is built from 15 residues. V trimming: 2 bases; J trimming: 7 bases; junction bases outside the gene matches: 11. Germline loops: CDR1 MGHRA, CDR2 YSYEKL.

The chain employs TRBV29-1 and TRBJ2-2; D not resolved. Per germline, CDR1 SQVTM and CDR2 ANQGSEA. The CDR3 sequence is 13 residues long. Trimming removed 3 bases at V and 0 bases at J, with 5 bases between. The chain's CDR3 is CSVDRTNTGELFF. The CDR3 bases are TGCAGCGTTGACAGGACGAACACCGGGGAGCTGTTTTTT.

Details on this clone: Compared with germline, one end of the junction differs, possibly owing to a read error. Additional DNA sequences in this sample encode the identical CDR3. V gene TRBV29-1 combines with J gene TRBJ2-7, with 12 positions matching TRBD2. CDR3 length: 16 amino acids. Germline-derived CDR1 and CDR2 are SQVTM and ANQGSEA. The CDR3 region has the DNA TGCAGCGTGGAAGGGACTAGCGGGCGAAGCTCCTACGAGCAGTACTTC. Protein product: CSVEGTSGRSSYEQYF.

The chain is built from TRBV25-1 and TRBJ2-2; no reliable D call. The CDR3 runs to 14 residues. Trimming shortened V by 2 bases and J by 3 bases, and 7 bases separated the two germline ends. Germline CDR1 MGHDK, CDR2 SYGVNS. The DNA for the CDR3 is TGTGCCAGCAGTGAAGGACGGTACACCGGGGAGCTGTTTTTT. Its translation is CASSEGRYTGELFF.

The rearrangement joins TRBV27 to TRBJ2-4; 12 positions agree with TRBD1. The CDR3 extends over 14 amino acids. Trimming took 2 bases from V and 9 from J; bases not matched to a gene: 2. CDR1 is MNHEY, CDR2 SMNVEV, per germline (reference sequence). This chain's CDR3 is CASSLGTGGFIQYF. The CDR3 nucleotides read TGTGCCAGCAGTTTAGGGACAGGGGGCTTCATTCAGTACTTC.

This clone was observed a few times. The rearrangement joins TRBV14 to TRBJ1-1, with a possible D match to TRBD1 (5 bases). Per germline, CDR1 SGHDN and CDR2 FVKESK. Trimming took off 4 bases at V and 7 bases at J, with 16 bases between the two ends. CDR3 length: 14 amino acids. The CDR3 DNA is TGTGCCAGCAGCCCGTACCGGGACGGGCGTGAAGCTTTCTTT. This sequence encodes CASSPYRDGREAFF.

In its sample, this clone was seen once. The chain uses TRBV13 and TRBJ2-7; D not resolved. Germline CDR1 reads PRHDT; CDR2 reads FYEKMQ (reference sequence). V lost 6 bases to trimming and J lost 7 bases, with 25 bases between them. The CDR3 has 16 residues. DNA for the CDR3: TGTGCCAGCAGTGAAGCAAATCCCGGCCCCAGATCAGAGCAGTACTTC. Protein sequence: CASSEANPGPRSEQYF.

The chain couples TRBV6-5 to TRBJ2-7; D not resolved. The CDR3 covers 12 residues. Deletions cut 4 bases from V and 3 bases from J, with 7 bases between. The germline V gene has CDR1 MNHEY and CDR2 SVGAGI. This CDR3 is CASSSGHYEQYF. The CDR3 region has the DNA TGTGCCAGCAGTTCGGGCCACTACGAGCAGTACTTC.

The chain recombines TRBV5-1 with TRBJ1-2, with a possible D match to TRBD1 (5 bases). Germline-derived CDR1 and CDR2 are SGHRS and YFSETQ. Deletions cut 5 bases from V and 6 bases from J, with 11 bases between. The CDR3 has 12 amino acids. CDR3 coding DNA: TGCGCCAGCAGGTACGGCAGGGATGGCTACACCTTC. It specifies CASRYGRDGYTF. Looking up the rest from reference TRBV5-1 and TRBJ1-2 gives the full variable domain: KAGVTQTPRYLIKTRGQQVTLSCSPISGHRSVSWYQQTPGQGLQFLFEYFSETQRNKGNFPGRFSGRQFSNSRSEMNVSTLELGDSALYLCASRYGRDGYTFGSGTRLTVV.

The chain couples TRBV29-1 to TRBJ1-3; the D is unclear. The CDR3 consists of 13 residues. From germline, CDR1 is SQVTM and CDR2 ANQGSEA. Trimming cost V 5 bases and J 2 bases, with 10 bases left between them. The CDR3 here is CSVLRIPGNTIYF. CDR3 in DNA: TGCAGCGTTTTACGGATCCCTGGAAACACCATATATTTT.

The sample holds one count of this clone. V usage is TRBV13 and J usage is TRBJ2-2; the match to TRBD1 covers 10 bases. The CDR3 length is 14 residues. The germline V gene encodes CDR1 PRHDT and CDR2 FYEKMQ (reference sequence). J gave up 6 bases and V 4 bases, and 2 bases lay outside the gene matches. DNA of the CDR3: TGTGCCAGCAGCTCCGGACAGGGGGCCGGGGAGCTGTTTTTT. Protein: CASSSGQGAGELFF. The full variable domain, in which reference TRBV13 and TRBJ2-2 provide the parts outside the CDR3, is AAGVIQSPRHLIKEKRETATLKCYPIPRHDTVYWYQQGPGQDPQFLISFYEKMQSDKGSIPDRFSAQQFSDYHSELNMSSLELGDSALYFCASSSGQGAGELFFGEGSRLTVL.

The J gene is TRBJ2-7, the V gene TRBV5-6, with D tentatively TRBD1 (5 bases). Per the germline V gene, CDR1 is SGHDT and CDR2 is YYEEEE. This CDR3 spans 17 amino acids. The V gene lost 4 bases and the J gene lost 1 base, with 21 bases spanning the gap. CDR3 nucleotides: TGTGCCAGCAGCCTTTCATACCCTTTGACAGCGTCCTACGAGCAGTACTTC. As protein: CASSLSYPLTASYEQYF.

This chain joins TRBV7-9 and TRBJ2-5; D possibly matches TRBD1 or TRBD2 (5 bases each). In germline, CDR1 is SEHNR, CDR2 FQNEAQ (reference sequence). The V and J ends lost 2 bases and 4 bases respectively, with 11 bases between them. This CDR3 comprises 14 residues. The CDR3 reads CASSLRDQVETQYF. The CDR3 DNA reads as TGTGCCAGCAGCTTAAGGGACCAAGTAGAGACCCAGTACTTC.

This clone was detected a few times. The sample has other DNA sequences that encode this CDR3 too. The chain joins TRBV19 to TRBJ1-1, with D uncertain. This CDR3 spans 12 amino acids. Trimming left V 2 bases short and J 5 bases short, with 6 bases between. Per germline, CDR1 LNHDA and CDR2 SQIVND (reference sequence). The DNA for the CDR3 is TGTGCCAGTAGTATATCTCGTACTGAAGCTTTCTTT. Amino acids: CASSISRTEAFF.

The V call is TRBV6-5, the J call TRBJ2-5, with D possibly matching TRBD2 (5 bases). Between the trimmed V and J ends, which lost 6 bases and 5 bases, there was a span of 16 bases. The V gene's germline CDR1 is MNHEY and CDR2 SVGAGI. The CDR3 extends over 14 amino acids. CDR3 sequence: CASRPITSYETQYF. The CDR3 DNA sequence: TGTGCCAGCAGACCTATAACTAGTTACGAGACCCAGTACTTC.

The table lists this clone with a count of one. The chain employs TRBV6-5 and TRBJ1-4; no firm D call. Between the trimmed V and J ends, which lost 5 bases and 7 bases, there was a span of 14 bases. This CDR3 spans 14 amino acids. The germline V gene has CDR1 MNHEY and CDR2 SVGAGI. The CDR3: CASSIAPVPEKLFF. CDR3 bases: TGTGCCAGCAGTATAGCCCCCGTTCCTGAAAAACTGTTTTTT.

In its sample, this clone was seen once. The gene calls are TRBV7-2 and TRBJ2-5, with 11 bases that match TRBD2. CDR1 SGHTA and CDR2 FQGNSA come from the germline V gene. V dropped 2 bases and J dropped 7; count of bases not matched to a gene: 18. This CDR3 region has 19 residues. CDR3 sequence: CASSLNQLAGAFLVRTQYF. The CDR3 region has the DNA TGTGCCAGCAGCTTAAATCAACTAGCGGGGGCTTTTCTTGTTCGGACCCAGTACTTC.

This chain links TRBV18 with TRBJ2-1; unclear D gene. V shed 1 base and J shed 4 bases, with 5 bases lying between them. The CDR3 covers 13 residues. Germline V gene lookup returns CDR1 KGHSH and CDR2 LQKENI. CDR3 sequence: CASSPRSYNEQFF. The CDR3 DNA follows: TGTGCCAGCTCACCACGTTCTTACAATGAGCAGTTCTTC.

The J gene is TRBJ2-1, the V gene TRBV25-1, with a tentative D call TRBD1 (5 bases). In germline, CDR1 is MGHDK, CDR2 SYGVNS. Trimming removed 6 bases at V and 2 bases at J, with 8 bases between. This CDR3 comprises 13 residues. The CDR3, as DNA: TGTGCCAGCAGGGTGACAGCCTACAATGAGCAGTTCTTC. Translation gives CASRVTAYNEQFF.

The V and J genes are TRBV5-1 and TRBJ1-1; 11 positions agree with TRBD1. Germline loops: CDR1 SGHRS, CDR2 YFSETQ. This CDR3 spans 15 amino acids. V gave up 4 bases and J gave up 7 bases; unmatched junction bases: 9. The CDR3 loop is CASSTWTGGFNEAFF. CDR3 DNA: TGCGCCAGCAGCACATGGACAGGGGGCTTCAATGAAGCTTTCTTT.

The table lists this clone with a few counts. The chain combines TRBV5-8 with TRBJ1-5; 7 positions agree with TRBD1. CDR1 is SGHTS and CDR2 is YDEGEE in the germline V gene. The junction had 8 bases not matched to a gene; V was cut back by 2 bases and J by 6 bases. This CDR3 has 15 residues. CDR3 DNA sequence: TGTGCCAGCAGCTTTGGGAACAGGGGTGCTCAGCCCCAGCATTTT. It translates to CASSFGNRGAQPQHF.

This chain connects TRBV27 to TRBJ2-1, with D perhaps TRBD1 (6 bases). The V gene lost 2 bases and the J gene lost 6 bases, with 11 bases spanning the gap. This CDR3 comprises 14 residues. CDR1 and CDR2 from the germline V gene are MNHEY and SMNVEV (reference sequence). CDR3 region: CASSLSLGANEQFF. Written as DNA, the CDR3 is TGTGCCAGCAGTTTAAGTCTGGGGGCCAATGAGCAGTTCTTC.

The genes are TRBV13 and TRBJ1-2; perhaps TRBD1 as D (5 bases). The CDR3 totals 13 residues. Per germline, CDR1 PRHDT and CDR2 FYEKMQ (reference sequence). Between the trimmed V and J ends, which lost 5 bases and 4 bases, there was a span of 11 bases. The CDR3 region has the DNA TGTGCCAGCAGCGGGGGAGGAGGCTATGGCTACACCTTC. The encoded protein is CASSGGGGYGYTF.

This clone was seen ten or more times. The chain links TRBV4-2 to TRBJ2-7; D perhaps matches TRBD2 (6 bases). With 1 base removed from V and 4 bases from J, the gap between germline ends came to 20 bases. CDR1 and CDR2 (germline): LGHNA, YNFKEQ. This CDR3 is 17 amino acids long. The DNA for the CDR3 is TGTGCCAGCAGCCAAGTCCTGGTCGCGGGGCCGGGGTACGAGCAGTACTTC. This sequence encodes CASSQVLVAGPGYEQYF.

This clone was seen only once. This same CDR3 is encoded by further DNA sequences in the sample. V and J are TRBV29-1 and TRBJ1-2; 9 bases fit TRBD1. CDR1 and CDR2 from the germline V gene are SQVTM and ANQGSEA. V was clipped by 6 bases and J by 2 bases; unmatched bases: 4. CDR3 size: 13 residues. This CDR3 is CSVRDRENYGYTF. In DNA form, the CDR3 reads TGCAGCGTGAGGGACAGGGAAAACTATGGCTACACCTTC.

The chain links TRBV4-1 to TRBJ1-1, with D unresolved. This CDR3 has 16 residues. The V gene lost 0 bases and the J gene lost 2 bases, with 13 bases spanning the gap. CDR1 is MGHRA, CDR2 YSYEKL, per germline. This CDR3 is CASSQDVAALNTEAFF. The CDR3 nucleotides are TGCGCCAGCAGCCAAGACGTCGCAGCGCTTAACACTGAAGCTTTCTTT.

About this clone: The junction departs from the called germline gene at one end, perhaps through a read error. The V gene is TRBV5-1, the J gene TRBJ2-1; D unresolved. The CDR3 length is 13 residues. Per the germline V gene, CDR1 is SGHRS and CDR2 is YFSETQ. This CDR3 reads CASSIWAYNEQFF. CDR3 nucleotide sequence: TGCGCCAGCAGCATCTGGGCCTATAATGAGCAGTTCTTC.